The subject of this entry is one T cell receptor beta chain. The sample has other DNA sequences that encode this CDR3 too. Germline V CDR1 and CDR2: MNHEY, SVGAGI. This CDR3 is 14 amino acids long. Trimming removed 3 bases at V and 0 bases at J, with 6 bases between. Separate from the roughly 670-subject first cohort, the roughly 120-subject validation cohort was the one that the donors belonged to. Here immunoSEQ multiplex PCR was the method, and the copy in TCRdb shows in-frame clones only, minus some. The table lists some 210,000 clones, over 75% of them singletons, with approximately 2% in the top ten. The sample comes from a study of cytomegalovirus exposure and HLA in healthy donors.

V is TRBV6-5 and J is TRBJ1-3; D call uncertain. The specimen was PBMCs. This receptor was obtained from a woman aged 18-29 years in good health and CMV-seropositive. The CDR3 reads CASSYGSSGNTIYF. CDR3 coding DNA: TGTGCCAGCAGTTATGGGAGCTCTGGAAACACCATATATTTT.